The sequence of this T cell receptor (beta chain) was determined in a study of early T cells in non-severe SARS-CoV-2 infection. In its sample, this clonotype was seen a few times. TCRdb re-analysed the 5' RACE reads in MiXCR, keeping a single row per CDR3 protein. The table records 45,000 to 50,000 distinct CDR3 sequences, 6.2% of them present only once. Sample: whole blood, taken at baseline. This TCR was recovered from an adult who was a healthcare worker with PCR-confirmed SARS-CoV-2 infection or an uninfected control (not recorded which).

CDR3 coding DNA: TGCGCCAGCAGCATTATTCAGAGCTCCTACAATGAGCAGTTCTTC. It yields the protein CASSIIQSSYNEQFF. This sequence joins TRBV5-1 and TRBJ2-1; no clear D. V was shortened by 4 bases and J by 0 bases, with 11 bases between the two germline ends. Germline values: CDR1 SGHRS, CDR2 YFSETQ. There are 15 residues in the CDR3.